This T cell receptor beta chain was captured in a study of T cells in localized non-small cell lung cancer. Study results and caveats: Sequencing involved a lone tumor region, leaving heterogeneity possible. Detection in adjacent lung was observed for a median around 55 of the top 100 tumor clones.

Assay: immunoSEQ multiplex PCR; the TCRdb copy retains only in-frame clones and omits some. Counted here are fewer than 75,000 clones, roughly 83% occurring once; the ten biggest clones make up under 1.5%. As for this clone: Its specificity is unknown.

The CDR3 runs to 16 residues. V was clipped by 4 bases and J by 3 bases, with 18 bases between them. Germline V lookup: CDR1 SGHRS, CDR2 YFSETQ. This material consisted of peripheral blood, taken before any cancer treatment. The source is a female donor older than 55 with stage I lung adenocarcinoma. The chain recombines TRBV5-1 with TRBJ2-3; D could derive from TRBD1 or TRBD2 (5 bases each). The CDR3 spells CASSPAGGARTDTQYF. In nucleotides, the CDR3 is TGCGCCAGCAGCCCCGCTGGGGGAGCGAGGACAGATACGCAGTATTTT. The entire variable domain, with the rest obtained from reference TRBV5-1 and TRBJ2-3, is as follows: KAGVTQTPRYLIKTRGQQVTLSCSPISGHRSVSWYQQTPGQGLQFLFEYFSETQRNKGNFPGRFSGRQFSNSRSEMNVSTLELGDSALYLCASSPAGGARTDTQYFGPGTRLTVL.